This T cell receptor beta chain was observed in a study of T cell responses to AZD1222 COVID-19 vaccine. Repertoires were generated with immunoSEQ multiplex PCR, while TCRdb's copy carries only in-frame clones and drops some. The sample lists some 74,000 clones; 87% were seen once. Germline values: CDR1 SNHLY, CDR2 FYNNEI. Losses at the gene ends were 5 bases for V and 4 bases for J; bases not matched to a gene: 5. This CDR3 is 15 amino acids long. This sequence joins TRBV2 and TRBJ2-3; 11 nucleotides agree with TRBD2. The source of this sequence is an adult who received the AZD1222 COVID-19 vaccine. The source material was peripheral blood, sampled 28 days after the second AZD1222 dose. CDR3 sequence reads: CASSFGLAGADTQYF. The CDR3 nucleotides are TGTGCCAGCAGTTTCGGACTAGCGGGTGCAGATACGCAGTATTTT. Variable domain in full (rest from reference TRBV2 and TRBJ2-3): EPEVTQTPSHQVTQMGQEVILRCVPISNHLYFYWYRQILGQKVEFLVSFYNNEISEKSEIFDDQFSVERPDGSNFTLKIRSTKLEDSAMYFCASSFGLAGADTQYFGPGTRLTVL.